This TCR beta chain stems from a study of blood T cell repertoires in COVID-19. Study-level information: T cells, B-cell-depleted T cells, or PBMCs supplied cDNA or gDNA.

Here immunoSEQ multiplex PCR was the method, and the copy in TCRdb shows in-frame clones only, minus some. The table has about 60,000 clones, 65% to 85% seen once. In this sample, this clone turned up once. V lost 6 bases to trimming and J lost 4 bases; unmatched junction nucleotides: 5. Germline V gene lookup returns CDR1 MNHNY and CDR2 SVGAGI (reference sequence). The CDR3 length is 14 residues. Study members were between about 18 and 95 years old and lived in some 26 US regions. Sequencing was done on a sample of PBMCs or T cells enriched from blood (not recorded which). The J gene is TRBJ1-1, the V gene TRBV6-6; 10 bases fit TRBD1. The sequence derives from a woman in her forties with acute COVID-19. CDR3 sequence (DNA): TGTGCCAGCAGCCCGGGGACAGGGGTCACTGAAGCTTTCTTT. It translates to CASSPGTGVTEAFF.